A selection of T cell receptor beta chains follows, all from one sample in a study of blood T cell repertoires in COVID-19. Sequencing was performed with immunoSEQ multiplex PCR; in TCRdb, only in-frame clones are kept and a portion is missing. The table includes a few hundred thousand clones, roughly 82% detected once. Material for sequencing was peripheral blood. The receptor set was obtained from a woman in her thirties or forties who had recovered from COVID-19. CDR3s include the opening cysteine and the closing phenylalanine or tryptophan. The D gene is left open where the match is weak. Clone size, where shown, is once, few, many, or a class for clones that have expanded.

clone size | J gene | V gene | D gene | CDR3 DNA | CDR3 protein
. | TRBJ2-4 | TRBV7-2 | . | TGTGCCAGCAGCGTCCTGGGGGGGGGCCTTCAGTACTTC | CASSVLGGGLQYF
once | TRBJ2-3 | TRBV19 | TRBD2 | TGTGCGTCCGGGACTAGCGTCCTTAGCACAGATACGCAGTATTTT | CASGTSVLSTDTQYF
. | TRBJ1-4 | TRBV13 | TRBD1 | TGTGCCAGCAGCTTATCTATTTTGGTGTTAGAGGAACCGGGACAGGCAGCAACTAATGAAAAACTGTTTTTT | CASSLSILVLEEPGQAATNEKLFF
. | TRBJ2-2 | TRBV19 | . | TGTGCCAGTACCGGGACTGGAAAGAACACCGGGGAGCTGTTTTTT | CASTGTGKNTGELFF
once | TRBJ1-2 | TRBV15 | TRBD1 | TGTGCCACCAGCAGGACTGCCGGACAGGAAGACTATGGCTACACCTTC | CATSRTAGQEDYGYTF
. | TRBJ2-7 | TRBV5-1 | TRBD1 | TGCGCCAGCAGCTTGGCCCTGGGACAGGGTTACGAGCAGTACTTC | CASSLALGQGYEQYF
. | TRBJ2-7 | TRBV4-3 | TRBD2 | TGCGCCAGCAGCCGGGGAGGGAATCATGACGAGCAGTACTTC | CASSRGGNHDEQYF
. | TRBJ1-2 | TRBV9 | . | TGTGCCAGCAGCGTAGGGGAGGGAAAGGGCTATGGCTACACCTTC | CASSVGEGKGYGYTF
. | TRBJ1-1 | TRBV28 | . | TGTGCCAGCCCCCGCCCGGGCGGAGGAATGAACACTGAAGCTTTCTTT | CASPRPGGGMNTEAFF
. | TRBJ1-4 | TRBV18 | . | TGTGCCAGCTCCCCAGATCAGATGGGGACACGTGAAAAACTGTTTTTT | CASSPDQMGTREKLFF
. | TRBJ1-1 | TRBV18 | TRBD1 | TGTGCCAGCTCACCACCGTCCGGGGGACAGGGAAACACTGAAGCTTTCTTT | CASSPPSGGQGNTEAFF
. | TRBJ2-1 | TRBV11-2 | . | TGTGCCAGCAGCTGGGAGAGGGAGCAGCCCCAGTTCTTC | CASSWEREQPQFF
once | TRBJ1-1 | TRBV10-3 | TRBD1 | TGTGCCATCAACAGGGGGCGTGAAACTGAAGCTTTCTTT | CAINRGRETEAFF
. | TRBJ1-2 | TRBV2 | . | TGTGCCAGCAGTGGCGACAGCCGCGGCTACACCTTC | CASSGDSRGYTF
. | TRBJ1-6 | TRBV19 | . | TGTGCCAGTAGTATGGAGCATAGCCTCTCCGGCTCACCCCTCCACTTT | CASSMEHSLSGSPLHF
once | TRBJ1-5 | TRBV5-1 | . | TGCGCCAGCAGCTTTTCAGGCGGGGATCAGCCCCAGCATTTT | CASSFSGGDQPQHF
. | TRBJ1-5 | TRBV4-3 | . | TGCGCCAGCAGCCAAGATGGAACGGGAAGGCCCCAGCATTTT | CASSQDGTGRPQHF
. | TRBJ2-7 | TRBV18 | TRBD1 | TGTGCCAGCTCACCGGGACAGTCCTACGAGCAGTACTTC | CASSPGQSYEQYF
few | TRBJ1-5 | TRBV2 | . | TGTGCCAGCAGTACCGAAGGACAGAACAATCAGCCCCAGCATTTT | CASSTEGQNNQPQHF
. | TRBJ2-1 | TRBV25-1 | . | TGTGCCAGCAGGGATACCGGGTCCTACAATGAGCAGTTCTTC | CASRDTGSYNEQFF
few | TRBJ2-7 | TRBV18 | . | TGTGCCAGCTCCCAACGTGGGGCTGTGGAGCAGTACTTC | CASSQRGAVEQYF
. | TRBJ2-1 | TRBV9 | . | TGTGCCAGCAGCGTAGGTTCTGGGGCTATGGGCAATGAGCAGTTCTTC | CASSVGSGAMGNEQFF
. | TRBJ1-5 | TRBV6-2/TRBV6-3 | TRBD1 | TGTGCCAGCAGCGACAGGGATAGTCAGCCCCAGCATTTT | CASSDRDSQPQHF
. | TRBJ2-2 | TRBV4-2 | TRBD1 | TGTGCCAGCAGCCATACCGGGACAGGGGATTTATTCGGGGACACCGGGGAGCTGTTTTTT | CASSHTGTGDLFGDTGELFF
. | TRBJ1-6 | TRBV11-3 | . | TGTGCCAGCAGCTTTGGGGGGGCGCATTCACCCCTCCACTTT | CASSFGGAHSPLHF
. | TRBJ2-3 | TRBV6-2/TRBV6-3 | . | TGTGCCAGCAGTAGAACGTTGCGCGATGCGCAGTATTTT | CASSRTLRDAQYF
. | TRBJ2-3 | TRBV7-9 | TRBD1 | TGTGCCAGCAGCCAAGGACAGGGGACCGCAGATACGCAGTATTTT | CASSQGQGTADTQYF
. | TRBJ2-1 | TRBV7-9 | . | TGTGCCAGCAGCCCAAGGGGGGGTGAGCAGTTCTTC | CASSPRGGEQFF
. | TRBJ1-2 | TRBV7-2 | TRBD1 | TGTGCCAGCAGCTTTCACAGGGGGGTATATGGCTACACTTTC | CASSFHRGVYGYTF
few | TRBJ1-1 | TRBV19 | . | TGTGCCAGTAGTATAGATGGCATTATCCGAGGGGGTGTGAACACTGAAGCTTTCTTT | CASSIDGIIRGGVNTEAFF
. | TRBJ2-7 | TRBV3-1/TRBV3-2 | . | TGTGCCAGCAGCCAAGGGACTATTTCCGAGCAGTACTTC | CASSQGTISEQYF
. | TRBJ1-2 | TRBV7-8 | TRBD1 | TGTGCCAGCAGCCGGACAGGGACCGGCTACACCTTC | CASSRTGTGYTF
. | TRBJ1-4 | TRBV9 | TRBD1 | TGTGCCAGCAGCCCTGGGACAGCACCTGAAAAACTGTTTTTT | CASSPGTAPEKLFF
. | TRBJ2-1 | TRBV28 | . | TGTGCCAGCCTTGAGTACAATGAGCAGTTCTTC | CASLEYNEQFF
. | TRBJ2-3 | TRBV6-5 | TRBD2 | TGTGCCCACCGGGGGGAGAAGACAGATACGCAGTATTTT | CAHRGEKTDTQYF
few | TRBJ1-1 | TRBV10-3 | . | TGTGCCATCGATTCGGAAGGGGGAGGGACTGAAGCTTTCTTT | CAIDSEGGGTEAFF
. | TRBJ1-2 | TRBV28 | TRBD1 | TGTGCCAGCAGTCTTTATTATGGGACAGGTTTGGCCCATGGCTACACCTTC | CASSLYYGTGLAHGYTF
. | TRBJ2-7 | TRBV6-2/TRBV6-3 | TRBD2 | TGTGCCAGCAGCCAGGGACTATCTGGGTCCTACGAGCAGTACTTC | CASSQGLSGSYEQYF
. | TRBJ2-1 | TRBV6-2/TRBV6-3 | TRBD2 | TGTGCCAGCAGGCCTAGCGGGGGATCCTACAATGAGCAGTTCTTC | CASRPSGGSYNEQFF
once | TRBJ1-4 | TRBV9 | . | TGTGCCAGCAGCGTAAAGGGAGGTGGTGAAAAACTGTTTTTT | CASSVKGGGEKLFF
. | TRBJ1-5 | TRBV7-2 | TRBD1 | TGTGCCACCTCTGGACAGGCAGATCAGCCCCAGCATTTT | CATSGQADQPQHF
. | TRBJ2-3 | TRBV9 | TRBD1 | TGTGCCAGCAGCGTAGTTAGGACAGGGGATTATGATACGCAGTATTTT | CASSVVRTGDYDTQYF
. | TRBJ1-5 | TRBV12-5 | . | TGTGCTAGTGGTTTGGACAGCTTCAATCAGCCCCAGCATTTT | CASGLDSFNQPQHF
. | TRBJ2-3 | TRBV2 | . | TGTGCCAGCGCTGGCTTCGCAGGCACAGATACGCAGTATTTT | CASAGFAGTDTQYF
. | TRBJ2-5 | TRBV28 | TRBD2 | TGTGCCAGCCTCGGGGGGGGGATCCAAGAGACCCAGTACTTC | CASLGGGIQETQYF
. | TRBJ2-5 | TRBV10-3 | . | TGTGCCATCAGTGAGTTTGGCAGCGAAGAGACCCAGTACTTC | CAISEFGSEETQYF
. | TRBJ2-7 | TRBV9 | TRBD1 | TGTGCCAGCAGCGTAGGACAGGGTTTCGGTGAGCAGTACTTC | CASSVGQGFGEQYF
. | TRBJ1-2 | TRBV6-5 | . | TGTGCCATAGGGGACTATGGCTACACCTTC | CAIGDYGYTF
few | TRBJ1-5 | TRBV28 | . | TGTGCCAGCAGGTTAAGTAGTCAGCCCCAGCATTTT | CASRLSSQPQHF
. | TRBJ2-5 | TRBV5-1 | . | TGCGCCAGCAGCTTGGAGACAGACCCCGAGACCCAGTACTTC | CASSLETDPETQYF
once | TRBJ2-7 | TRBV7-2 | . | TGTGCCAGCAGCGCGCAGGGCTACGAGCAGTACTTC | CASSAQGYEQYF
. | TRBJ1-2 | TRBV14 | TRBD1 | TGTGCCAGCAGCCAAACAGGGGTTGGTGGCTACACCTTC | CASSQTGVGGYTF
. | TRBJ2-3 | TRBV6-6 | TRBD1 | TGTGCCAGCAGTTACACGCGACCGGGACAGGGGGCAGTTCCGTATTTT | CASSYTRPGQGAVPYF